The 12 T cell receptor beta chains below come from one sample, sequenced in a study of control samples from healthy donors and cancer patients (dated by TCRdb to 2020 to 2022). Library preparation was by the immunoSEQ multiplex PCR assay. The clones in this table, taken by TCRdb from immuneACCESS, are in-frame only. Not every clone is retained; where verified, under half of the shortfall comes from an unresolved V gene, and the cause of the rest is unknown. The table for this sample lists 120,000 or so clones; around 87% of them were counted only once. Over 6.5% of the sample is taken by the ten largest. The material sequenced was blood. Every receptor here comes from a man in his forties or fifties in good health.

This chain's CDR3 is CASSTPTGMNTEAFF. The DNA for the CDR3 is TGTGCCAGCAGCACCCCGACAGGGATGAACACTGAAGCTTTCTTT. The chain has TRBV7-2 and TRBJ1-1, with 7 bases aligning to TRBD1. The germline CDR1 and CDR2 sequences are SGHTA and FQGNSA. The junction had 6 bases not matched to a gene; V was cut back by 5 bases and J by 0 bases. The CDR3 runs to 15 residues.

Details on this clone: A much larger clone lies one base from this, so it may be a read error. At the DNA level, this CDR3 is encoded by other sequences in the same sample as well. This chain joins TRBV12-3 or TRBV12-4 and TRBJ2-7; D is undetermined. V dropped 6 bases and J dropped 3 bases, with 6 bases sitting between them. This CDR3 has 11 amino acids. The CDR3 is CASSYNYEQYF. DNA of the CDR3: TGTGCCAGCAGCTACAACTACGAGCAGTACTTC.

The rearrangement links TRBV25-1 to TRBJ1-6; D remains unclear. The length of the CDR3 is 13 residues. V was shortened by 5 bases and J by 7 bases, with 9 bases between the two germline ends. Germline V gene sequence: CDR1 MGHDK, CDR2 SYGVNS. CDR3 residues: CASSWARNSPLHF. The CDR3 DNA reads TGTGCCAGCAGTTGGGCAAGGAATTCACCCCTCCACTTT. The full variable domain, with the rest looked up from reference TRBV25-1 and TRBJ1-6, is EADIYQTPRYLVIGTGKKITLECSQTMGHDKMYWYQQDPGMELHLIHYSYGVNSTEKGDLSSESTVSRIRTEHFPLTLESARPSHTSQYLCASSWARNSPLHFGNGTRLTVT.

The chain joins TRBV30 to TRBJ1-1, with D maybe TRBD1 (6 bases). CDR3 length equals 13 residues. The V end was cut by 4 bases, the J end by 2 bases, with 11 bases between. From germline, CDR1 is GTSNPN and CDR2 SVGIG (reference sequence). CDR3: CAWKGQRNTEAFF. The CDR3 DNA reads TGTGCCTGGAAAGGACAGAGAAACACTGAAGCTTTCTTT.

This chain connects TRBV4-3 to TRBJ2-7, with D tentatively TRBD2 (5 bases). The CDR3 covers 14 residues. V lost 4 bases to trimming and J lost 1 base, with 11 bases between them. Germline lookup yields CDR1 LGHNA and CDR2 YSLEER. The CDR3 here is CASSPFPGSYEQYF. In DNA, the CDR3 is TGCGCCAGCAGCCCTTTCCCGGGGTCCTACGAGCAGTACTTC.

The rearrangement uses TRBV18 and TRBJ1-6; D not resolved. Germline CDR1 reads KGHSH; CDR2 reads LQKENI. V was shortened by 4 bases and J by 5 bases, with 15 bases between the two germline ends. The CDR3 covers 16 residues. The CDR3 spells CASSLGPGRNNSPLHF. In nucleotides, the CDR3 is TGTGCCAGCTCACTGGGTCCAGGACGGAATAATTCACCCCTCCACTTT.

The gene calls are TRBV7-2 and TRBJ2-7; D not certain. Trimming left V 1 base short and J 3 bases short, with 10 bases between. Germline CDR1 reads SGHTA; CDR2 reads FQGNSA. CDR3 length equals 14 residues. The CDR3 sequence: CASSLVGQRYEQYF. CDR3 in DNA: TGTGCCAGCAGCTTAGTTGGGCAGCGCTACGAGCAGTACTTC.

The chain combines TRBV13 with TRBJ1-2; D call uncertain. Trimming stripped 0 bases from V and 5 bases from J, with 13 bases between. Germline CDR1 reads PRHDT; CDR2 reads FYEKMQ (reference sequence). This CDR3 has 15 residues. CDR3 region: CASSLGPGTVYGYTF. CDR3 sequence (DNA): TGTGCCAGCAGCTTAGGTCCGGGTACGGTTTATGGCTACACCTTC.

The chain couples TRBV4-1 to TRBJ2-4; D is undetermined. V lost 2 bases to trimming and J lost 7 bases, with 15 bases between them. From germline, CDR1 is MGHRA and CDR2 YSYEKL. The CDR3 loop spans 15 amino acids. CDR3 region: CASSQYDKAQNIQYF. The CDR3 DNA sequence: TGCGCCAGCAGCCAATACGACAAGGCACAGAACATTCAGTACTTC.

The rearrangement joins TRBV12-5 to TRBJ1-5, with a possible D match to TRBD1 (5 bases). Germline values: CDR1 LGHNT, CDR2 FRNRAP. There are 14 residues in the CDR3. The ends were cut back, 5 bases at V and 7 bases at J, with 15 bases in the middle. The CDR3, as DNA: TGTGCTAGTGGTCCCCTGGGGCGCGGGCAGCCCCAGCATTTT. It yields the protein CASGPLGRGQPQHF.

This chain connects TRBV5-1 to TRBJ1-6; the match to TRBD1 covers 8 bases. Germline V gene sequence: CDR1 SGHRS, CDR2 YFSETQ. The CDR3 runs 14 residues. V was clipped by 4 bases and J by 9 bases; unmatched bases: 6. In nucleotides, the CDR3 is TGCGCCAGCAGCCCGGGACAGGCGACTTCACCCCTCCACTTT. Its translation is CASSPGQATSPLHF.

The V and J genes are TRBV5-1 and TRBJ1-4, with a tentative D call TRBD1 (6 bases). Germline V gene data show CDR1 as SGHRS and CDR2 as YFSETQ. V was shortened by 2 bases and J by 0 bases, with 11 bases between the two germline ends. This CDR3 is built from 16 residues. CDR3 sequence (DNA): TGCGCCAGCAGCTTCTCAGGGGCCGCAACTAATGAAAAACTGTTTTTT. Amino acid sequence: CASSFSGAATNEKLFF.